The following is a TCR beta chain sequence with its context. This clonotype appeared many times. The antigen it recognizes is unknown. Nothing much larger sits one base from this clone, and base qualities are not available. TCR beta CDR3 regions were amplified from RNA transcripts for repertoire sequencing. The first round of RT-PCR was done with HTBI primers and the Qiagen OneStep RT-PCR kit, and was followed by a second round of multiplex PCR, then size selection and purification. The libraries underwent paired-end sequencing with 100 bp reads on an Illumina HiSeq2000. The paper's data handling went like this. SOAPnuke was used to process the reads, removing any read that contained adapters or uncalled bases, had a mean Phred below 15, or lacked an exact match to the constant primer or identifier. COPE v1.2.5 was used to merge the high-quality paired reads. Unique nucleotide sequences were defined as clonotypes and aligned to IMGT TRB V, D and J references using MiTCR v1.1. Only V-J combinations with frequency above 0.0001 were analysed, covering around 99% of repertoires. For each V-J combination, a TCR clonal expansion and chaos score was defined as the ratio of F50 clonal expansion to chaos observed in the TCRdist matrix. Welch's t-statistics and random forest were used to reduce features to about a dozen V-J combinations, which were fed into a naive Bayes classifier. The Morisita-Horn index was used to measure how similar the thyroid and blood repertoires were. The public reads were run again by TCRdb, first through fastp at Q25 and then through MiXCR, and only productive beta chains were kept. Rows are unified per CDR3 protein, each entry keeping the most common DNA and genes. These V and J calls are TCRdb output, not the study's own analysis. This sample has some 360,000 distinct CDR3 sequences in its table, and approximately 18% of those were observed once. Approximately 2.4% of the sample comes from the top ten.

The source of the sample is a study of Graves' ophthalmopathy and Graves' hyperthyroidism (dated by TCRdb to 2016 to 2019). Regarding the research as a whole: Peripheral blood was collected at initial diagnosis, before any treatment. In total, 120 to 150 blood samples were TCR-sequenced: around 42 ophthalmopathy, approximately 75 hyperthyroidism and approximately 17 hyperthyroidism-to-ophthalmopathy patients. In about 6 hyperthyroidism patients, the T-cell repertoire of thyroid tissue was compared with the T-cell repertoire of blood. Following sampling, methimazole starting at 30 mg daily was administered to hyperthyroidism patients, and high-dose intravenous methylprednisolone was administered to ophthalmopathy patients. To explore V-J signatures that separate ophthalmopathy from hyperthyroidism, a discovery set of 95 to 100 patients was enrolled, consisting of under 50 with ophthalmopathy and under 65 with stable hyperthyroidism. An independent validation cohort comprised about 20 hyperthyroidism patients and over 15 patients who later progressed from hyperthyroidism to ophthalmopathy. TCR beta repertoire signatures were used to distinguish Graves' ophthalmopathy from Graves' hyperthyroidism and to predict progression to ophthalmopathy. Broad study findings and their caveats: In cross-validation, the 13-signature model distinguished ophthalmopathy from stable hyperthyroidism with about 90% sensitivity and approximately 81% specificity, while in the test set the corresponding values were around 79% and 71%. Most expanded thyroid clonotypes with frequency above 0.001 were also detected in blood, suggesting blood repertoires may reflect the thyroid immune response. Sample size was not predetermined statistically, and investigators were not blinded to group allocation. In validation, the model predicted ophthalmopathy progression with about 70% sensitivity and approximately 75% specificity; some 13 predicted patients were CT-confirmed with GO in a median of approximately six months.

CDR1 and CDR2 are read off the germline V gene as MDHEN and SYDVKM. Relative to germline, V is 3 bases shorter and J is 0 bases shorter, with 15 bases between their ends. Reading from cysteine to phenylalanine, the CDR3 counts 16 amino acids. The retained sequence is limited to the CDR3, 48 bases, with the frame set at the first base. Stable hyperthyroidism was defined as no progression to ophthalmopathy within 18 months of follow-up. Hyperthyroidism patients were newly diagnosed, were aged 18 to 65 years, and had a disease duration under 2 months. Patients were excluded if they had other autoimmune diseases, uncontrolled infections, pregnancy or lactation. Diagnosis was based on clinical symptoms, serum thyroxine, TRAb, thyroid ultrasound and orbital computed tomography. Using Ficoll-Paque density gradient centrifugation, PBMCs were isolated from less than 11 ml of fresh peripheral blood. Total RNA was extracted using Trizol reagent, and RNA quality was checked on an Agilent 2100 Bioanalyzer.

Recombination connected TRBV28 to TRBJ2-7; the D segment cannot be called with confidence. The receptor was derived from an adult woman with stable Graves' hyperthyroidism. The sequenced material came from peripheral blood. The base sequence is TGTGCCAGCAGTTTTCCCGAGGATCGCAGCTCCTACGAGCAGTACTTC. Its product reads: CASSFPEDRSSYEQYF.